A single sample is the source of the 12 T cell receptor beta chains below, sequenced in a study of blood T cell repertoires in COVID-19. The table came from immunoSEQ multiplex PCR; TCRdb's copy has only in-frame clones and leaves some out. The repertoire consists of some 100,000 clones, with just under 85% occurring once and the leading ten covering approximately 10%. The sequencing sample was made of peripheral blood. The receptors were gathered from an older woman with active or convalescent COVID-19.

The V gene is TRBV19, the J gene TRBJ1-6; 8 bases match TRBD1. Per germline, CDR1 LNHDA and CDR2 SQIVND (reference sequence). CDR3 length: 14 amino acids. V was clipped by 6 bases and J by 6 bases; unmatched bases: 4. This CDR3 reads CASRTGQVNSPLHF. In DNA, the CDR3 is TGTGCCAGTAGAACGGGACAGGTTAATTCACCCCTCCACTTT. Supplemented by reference TRBV19 and TRBJ1-6, the full variable domain reads DGGITQSPKYLFRKEGQNVTLSCEQNLNHDAMYWYRQDPGQGLRLIYYSQIVNDFQKGDIAEGYSVSREKKESFPLTVTSAQKNPTAFYLCASRTGQVNSPLHFGNGTRLTVT.

The rearrangement links TRBV6-5 to TRBJ2-7, with 10 bases that match TRBD2. This CDR3 has 16 amino acids. Germline loops: CDR1 MNHEY, CDR2 SVGAGI. The trim removed 0 bases at V and 4 bases at J, leaving 6 bases unmatched. The CDR3 loop is CASSYSLAGVRYEQYF. In nucleotides, the CDR3 is TGTGCCAGCAGTTACTCTCTAGCGGGGGTACGTTACGAGCAGTACTTC.

This clone turned up a few times. The chain uses TRBV7-2 and TRBJ1-1, with D perhaps matching TRBD1 (6 bases). Trimming removed 3 bases from V and 4 bases from J, with 12 bases in between. Per germline, CDR1 SGHTA and CDR2 FQGNSA. The CDR3 has 14 amino acids. Here the CDR3 reads CASSFLQGGTEAFF. CDR3 in DNA: TGTGCCAGCAGCTTCTTACAGGGCGGCACTGAAGCTTTCTTT.

The chain is built from TRBV29-1 and TRBJ1-2; 7 bases match TRBD1. Trimming took 7 bases from V and 3 from J; bases not matched to a gene: 11. Per germline, CDR1 SQVTM and CDR2 ANQGSEA. The CDR3 loop spans 14 amino acids. Here the CDR3 reads CSAKDGRGDYGYTF. CDR3 DNA sequence: TGCAGCGCCAAAGATGGCAGGGGGGACTATGGCTACACCTTC.

The chain carries TRBV2 and TRBJ2-7; 8 bases agree with TRBD1. Trimming cost V 6 bases and J 0 bases; bases outside gene matches: 4. The germline V gene has CDR1 SNHLY and CDR2 FYNNEI. This CDR3 has 14 amino acids. The CDR3 DNA reads as TGTGCCAGCAGCGACAGGGGAAGCTCCTACGAGCAGTACTTC. Amino acid sequence: CASSDRGSSYEQYF.

Written as DNA, the CDR3 is TGTGCCACCAGTGATCTCGGACTAGGGAAAGAGACCCAGTACTTC. Translation gives CATSDLGLGKETQYF. This rearrangement joins TRBV24-1 to TRBJ2-5, with 7 bases that match TRBD2. This CDR3 contains 15 residues. V trimming: 3 bases; J trimming: 3 bases; junction bases outside the gene matches: 6. CDR1 and CDR2 from the germline V gene are KGHDR and SFDVKD.

This clone came up a few times. The CDR3 sequence: CASSLGGRATDTQYF. The CDR3 DNA reads TGTGCCAGCAGCCTGGGGGGGCGGGCTACAGATACGCAGTATTTT. The chain joins TRBV5-5 to TRBJ2-3; tentative D call: TRBD2 (7 bases). The CDR3 loop spans 15 amino acids. Germline V lookup: CDR1 SGHKS, CDR2 YYEKEE (reference sequence). V gave up 4 bases and J gave up 3 bases, with 15 bases separating them.

The chain uses TRBV19 and TRBJ1-2; 10 bases align to TRBD1. Germline V lookup: CDR1 LNHDA, CDR2 SQIVND (reference sequence). Losses at the gene ends were 1 base for V and 6 bases for J; bases not matched to a gene: 2. The CDR3 consists of 14 residues. Here the CDR3 DNA reads TGTGCCAGTAGTATAGGACAGGGGGCGAATGGCTACACCTTC. Its protein is CASSIGQGANGYTF.

The rearrangement uses TRBV7-2 and TRBJ1-1; tentative D call: TRBD1 (5 bases). The CDR3 totals 14 residues. CDR1 and CDR2 from the germline V gene are SGHTA and FQGNSA. Trimming took 6 bases from V and 1 from J, leaving 12 bases between them. Here the CDR3 reads CASRGGRTNTEAFF. The DNA for the CDR3 is TGTGCCAGCAGGGGGGGACGGACGAACACTGAAGCTTTCTTT.

The chain has TRBV14 and TRBJ1-4; D unclear. Deletions cut 4 bases from V and 3 bases from J, with 9 bases between. The CDR3 has 14 residues. Germline V gene lookup returns CDR1 SGHDN and CDR2 FVKESK. The CDR3 sequence is CASSPLGANEKLFF. CDR3 sequence (DNA): TGTGCCAGCAGCCCCCTCGGGGCTAATGAAAAACTGTTTTTT.

The V call is TRBV4-1, the J call TRBJ1-3, with 7 bases identical to TRBD1. The germline V gene encodes CDR1 MGHRA and CDR2 YSYEKL. Trimming took 2 bases from V and 5 from J; bases not matched to a gene: 12. This CDR3 is built from 17 residues. The CDR3 DNA reads as TGCGCCAGCAGCCAACAACAGGGGTCAACATTGAGAAACACCATATATTTT. It yields the protein CASSQQQGSTLRNTIYF.

V is TRBV19 and J is TRBJ2-7; D may be TRBD1 (6 bases). Germline CDR1 is LNHDA and CDR2 is SQIVND (reference sequence). The CDR3 runs to 15 residues. V was clipped by 6 bases and J by 2 bases, with 17 bases between them. CDR3 protein: CASSVAAGDAYEQYF. The CDR3 coding sequence is TGTGCCAGTAGCGTCGCCGCAGGGGACGCCTACGAGCAGTACTTC.